This T cell receptor (beta chain) stems from a study of PD-1 blockade in classical Hodgkin lymphoma. Study-level background: Intravenous infusions of nivolumab 3 mg/kg reached patients every 2 weeks.

Findings and limits, study-wide: Among the patients, those starting nivolumab under 1 year after ASCT were excluded. Baseline diversity resembling that of newly diagnosed patients was seen in complete responders. By C4D1 there was a significant rise in CD4+ TCR diversity but not in CD8+ TCR diversity.

V was pared by 7 bases and J by 8 bases, with 18 bases between. CDR1 and CDR2 (germline): MNHEY, SMNVEV (reference sequence). This CDR3 has 15 amino acids. As for this clone: Its antigen is unidentified.

Each patient relapsed following autologous stem cell transplantation, and prior brentuximab vedotin exposure differed. The table came from immunoSEQ multiplex PCR; TCRdb's copy has only in-frame clones and leaves some out. The top ten clones hold less than 6.5% of a sample with more than 55,000 clones, more than 75% of them seen once. This TCR derives from a human donor with classical Hodgkin lymphoma. The material was peripheral blood mononuclear cells (PBMCs), obtained before the second cycle of nivolumab. The gene calls are TRBV27 and TRBJ1-6; D gene uncertain. The CDR3, as DNA: TGTGCCAGCACCCCGGTGGCCAGCCGAGATTCACCCCTCCACTTT. Translated, it gives CASTPVASRDSPLHF.